These 10 T cell receptor beta chains came from one sample sequenced in a study of blood T cell repertoires in COVID-19. Libraries were prepared by immunoSEQ multiplex PCR; TCRdb keeps only in-frame clonotypes and omits some of them. Among about 59,000 clones listed, approximately 80% were seen once. Material: peripheral blood. The receptors derive from a woman older than 75 with acute or convalescent COVID-19.

The chain has TRBV10-1 and TRBJ2-5, with a weak D call TRBD1 (6 bases). Deletions cut 5 bases from V and 2 bases from J, with 24 bases between. The V gene's germline CDR1 is WNHNN and CDR2 SYGVQD (reference sequence). CDR3 length equals 18 residues. CDR3 nucleotides: TGCGCCAGCAGTCCATACCGGGACACCGATTACTTACAAGAGACCCAGTACTTC. This gives the protein CASSPYRDTDYLQETQYF.

This clone was counted once. The V call is TRBV6-1, the J call TRBJ2-4, with a weak D call TRBD1 (6 bases). The CDR3 sequence is 15 residues long. V shed 0 bases and J shed 6 bases, with 12 bases lying between them. CDR1 and CDR2 (germline): MNHNS, SASEGT. The CDR3 reads CASSEANRAGNIQYF. The CDR3 coding sequence is TGTGCCAGCAGTGAAGCCAACAGGGCTGGAAACATTCAGTACTTC.

This clone came up once. This chain uses TRBV5-1 with TRBJ2-3; no definite D call. CDR1 is SGHRS and CDR2 is YFSETQ in the germline V gene. CDR3 size: 14 residues. With 2 bases removed from V and 6 bases from J, the gap between germline ends came to 13 bases. CDR3 loop: CASSFSARGDTQYF. The CDR3 coding sequence is TGCGCCAGCAGCTTCAGCGCTAGAGGCGATACGCAGTATTTT.

This chain links TRBV5-8 with TRBJ2-7, with D unclear. V was cut by 6 bases and J by 2 bases, with 12 bases left in between. The length of the CDR3 is 13 residues. Per germline, CDR1 SGHTS and CDR2 YDEGEE. This CDR3 is CASTSVNAYEQYF. DNA for the CDR3: TGTGCCAGCACATCAGTGAACGCCTACGAGCAGTACTTC.

The chain uses TRBV27 and TRBJ2-7; D is perhaps TRBD2 (5 bases). The germline CDR1 and CDR2 sequences are MNHEY and SMNVEV (reference sequence). The CDR3 is made up of 14 amino acids. Trimming pared 7 bases from V and 0 bases from J, leaving 13 bases between. Here the CDR3 reads CASKGAESSYEQYF. CDR3 sequence (DNA): TGTGCCAGCAAGGGAGCAGAGAGCTCCTACGAGCAGTACTTC.

The chain recombines TRBV5-4 with TRBJ2-7; D perhaps matches TRBD2 (6 bases). Germline-derived CDR1 and CDR2 are SGHNT and YYREEE (reference sequence). V lost 0 bases to trimming and J lost 2 bases, with 15 bases between them. This CDR3 contains 16 residues. The CDR3 loop reads CASSLGRGSLAYEQYF. The DNA of the CDR3 is TGTGCCAGCAGCTTGGGGCGGGGATCTCTAGCCTACGAGCAGTACTTC.

V usage is TRBV2 and J usage is TRBJ1-4, with D unclear. CDR3 length: 12 amino acids. V dropped 0 bases and J dropped 8 bases, with 4 bases sitting between them. Germline V CDR1 and CDR2: SNHLY, FYNNEI. The DNA for the CDR3 is TGTGCCAGCAGTGAAGCCGGGGAAAAACTGTTTTTT. It translates to CASSEAGEKLFF. Full variable domain (outside the CDR3, taken from reference TRBV2 and TRBJ1-4): EPEVTQTPSHQVTQMGQEVILRCVPISNHLYFYWYRQILGQKVEFLVSFYNNEISEKSEIFDDQFSVERPDGSNFTLKIRSTKLEDSAMYFCASSEAGEKLFFGSGTQLSVL.

The V call is TRBV21-1, the J call TRBJ2-1; TRBD2, the table's D call, lacks a check against the DNA. TRBV21-1 is a documented pseudogene. The CDR3 totals 18 residues. The chain's CDR3 is CASSKGERGVQTYNEQFF. The CDR3 bases are TGTGCCAGCAGCAAAGGGGAGCGGGGGGTACAAACCTACAATGAGCAGTTCTTC.

This rearrangement joins TRBV24-1 to TRBJ1-2; 10 bases align to TRBD1. J gave up 7 bases and V 4 bases, and 11 bases lay outside the gene matches. Germline V gives CDR1 KGHDR, CDR2 SFDVKD. The CDR3 extends over 16 amino acids. The CDR3 DNA follows: TGTGCCACCAGTGACTTCCCCGGGACAGGGGCTACTGGCTACACCTTC. Amino acids: CATSDFPGTGATGYTF.

The chain uses TRBV15 and TRBJ1-1; no clear D gene. There are 12 residues in the CDR3. The germline V gene has CDR1 LNHNV and CDR2 YYDKDF (reference sequence). With 8 bases removed from V and 5 bases from J, the gap between germline ends came to 12 bases. The CDR3 bases are TGTGCCACCGCCCGAATGAGGACTGAAGCTTTCTTT. Translation: CATARMRTEAFF.